Following are 25 T cell receptor beta chains from one sample sequenced in a study of siplizumab effects on memory and regulatory T cells. Method: immunoSEQ multiplex PCR; TCRdb's copy keeps in-frame clones and lacks some. Of over 100,000 clones listed, 80% to 95% are singletons. Sequenced: non-Treg CD4+ T cells sorted from blood. These receptors came from a human donor in good health.

V usage is TRBV6-5 and J usage is TRBJ2-7; D possibly corresponds to TRBD1 (6 bases). Trimming removed 5 bases at V and 7 bases at J, with 18 bases between. The CDR3 runs 14 residues. Germline CDR1 MNHEY, CDR2 SVGAGI. In DNA, the CDR3 is TGTGCCAGCAGTGAACAGCCGAATCAGGGGGAGCAGTACTTC. It codes for CASSEQPNQGEQYF.

This clone was detected once. The gene calls are TRBV30 and TRBJ2-1; TRBD2 aligns across 9 bases. V lost 1 base to trimming and J lost 4 bases; unmatched junction nucleotides: 5. Germline V gene sequence: CDR1 GTSNPN, CDR2 SVGIG (reference sequence). This CDR3 is built from 15 residues. The CDR3 sequence is CAWSGFAGGYNEQFF. CDR3 sequence (DNA): TGTGCCTGGAGTGGCTTCGCGGGGGGGTACAATGAGCAGTTCTTC.

The chain joins TRBV28 to TRBJ2-5; 9 positions agree with TRBD1. The CDR3 has 13 residues. Trimming cost V 10 bases and J 4 bases; bases outside gene matches: 7. Germline CDR1 and CDR2: MDHEN and SYDVKM. In nucleotides, the CDR3 is TGTGCCACCCGACAGGGGGGGGGAGAGACCCAGTACTTC. Its translation: CATRQGGGETQYF.

The chain couples TRBV6-6 to TRBJ1-1, with a possible D match to TRBD1 (5 bases). CDR1 MNHNY and CDR2 SVGAGI come from the germline V gene (reference sequence). V was shortened by 0 bases and J by 1 base, with 6 bases between the two germline ends. The CDR3 runs to 14 residues. The CDR3 reads CASSYSQGNTEAFF. CDR3 in DNA: TGTGCCAGCAGTTACTCCCAGGGGAACACTGAAGCTTTCTTT.

This chain joins TRBV4-1 and TRBJ1-6, with D tentatively TRBD1 (6 bases). The CDR3 loop spans 15 amino acids. CDR1 and CDR2 from the germline V gene are MGHRA and YSYEKL. V gave up 0 bases and J gave up 9 bases, with 12 bases separating them. The CDR3 sequence is CASSQDRVRGSPLHF. CDR3 DNA sequence: TGCGCCAGCAGCCAAGATAGAGTCAGGGGTTCACCCCTCCACTTT.

V is TRBV6-1 and J is TRBJ2-1; D is ambiguous. The CDR3 runs to 14 residues. The V end lost 5 bases, the J end lost 0 bases, and 8 bases lay between the germline ends. Germline V gene sequence: CDR1 MNHNS, CDR2 SASEGT. The CDR3 is CASSPKSSYNEQFF. The CDR3 bases are TGTGCCAGCAGTCCGAAGAGCTCCTACAATGAGCAGTTCTTC.

The CDR3 spells CASSGRVGGSRLETQYF. The DNA of the CDR3 is TGTGCCAGCAGCGGTAGGGTGGGGGGATCTAGGTTGGAGACCCAGTACTTC. V usage is TRBV7-2 and J usage is TRBJ2-5; maybe TRBD2 (6 bases). V gave up 5 bases and J gave up 5 bases, with 24 bases separating them. CDR3 length: 17 residues. From germline, CDR1 is SGHTA and CDR2 FQGNSA.

The chain recombines TRBV6-5 with TRBJ2-1, with 9 bases matching TRBD1. This CDR3 is built from 14 residues. Looked up from germline, CDR1 is MNHEY and CDR2 is SVGAGI. The junction had 3 bases not matched to a gene; V was cut back by 1 base and J by 8 bases. CDR3 sequence reads: CASSYWDRAHEQFF. CDR3 DNA: TGTGCCAGCAGTTACTGGGACAGGGCCCATGAGCAGTTCTTC.

The chain employs TRBV7-2 and TRBJ2-3, with D unclear. V lost 5 bases, J lost 4 bases, and 13 bases lay in between. This CDR3 spans 14 amino acids. Germline V gives CDR1 SGHTA, CDR2 FQGNSA. Here the CDR3 DNA reads TGTGCCAGCAGCCAAGTCGGTGGCGCAGATACGCAGTATTTT. Translating gives CASSQVGGADTQYF.

This clone was seen more than once but under ten times. As DNA, the CDR3 is TGTGCCAGTAGTCCCGACGTGGGGAATTCACCCCTCCACTTT. It is translated as CASSPDVGNSPLHF. The chain is built from TRBV19 and TRBJ1-6; D unresolved. This CDR3 contains 14 residues. The germline CDR1 and CDR2 sequences are LNHDA and SQIVND (reference sequence). Trimming took 5 bases from V and 7 from J, leaving 12 bases between them.

This clone was picked up one time. This sequence joins TRBV2 and TRBJ2-1; D not certain. The CDR3 runs 11 residues. Per germline, CDR1 SNHLY and CDR2 FYNNEI. Trimming took off 8 bases at V and 4 bases at J, with 6 bases between the two ends. CDR3 nucleotides: TGTGCCAGCCACTTTTACAATGAGCAGTTCTTC. Translating it yields CASHFYNEQFF.

In DNA form, the CDR3 reads TGTGCCTGGAGCAGGGGGATATCCTACGAGCAGTACTTC. Its protein is CAWSRGISYEQYF. The J gene is TRBJ2-7, the V gene TRBV30; 7 bases line up with TRBD1. With V trimmed by 3 bases and J by 1 base, 3 bases remained unmatched. Germline V CDR1 and CDR2: GTSNPN, SVGIG (reference sequence). This CDR3 region has 13 residues.

The rearrangement uses TRBV11-3 and TRBJ2-3; TRBD2 might be the D (5 bases). CDR1 is SGHNT, CDR2 YENEEA, per germline. The CDR3 runs 12 residues. The V end was cut by 8 bases, the J end by 4 bases, with 10 bases between. The CDR3 sequence: CASAERADTQYF. As DNA, the CDR3 is TGTGCCAGCGCAGAGAGGGCAGATACGCAGTATTTT.

The rearrangement uses TRBV7-2 and TRBJ1-1, with D maybe TRBD1 (6 bases). V gave up 3 bases and J gave up 11 bases, with 13 bases separating them. This CDR3 region has 12 residues. Germline lookup yields CDR1 SGHTA and CDR2 FQGNSA. The CDR3: CASSFRDTGAFF. The CDR3 DNA reads as TGTGCCAGCAGCTTCCGGGACACCGGGGCTTTCTTT. The full variable domain, with the rest looked up from reference TRBV7-2 and TRBJ1-1, is GAGVSQSPSNKVTEKGKDVELRCDPISGHTALYWYRQSLGQGLEFLIYFQGNSAPDKSGLPSDRFSAERTGGSVSTLTIQRTQQEDSAVYLCASSFRDTGAFFGQGTRLTVV.

The rearrangement links TRBV19 to TRBJ1-2; 8 bases match TRBD1. J lost 1 base, V lost 5 bases, and 6 bases had no gene match. The V gene's germline CDR1 is LNHDA and CDR2 SQIVND (reference sequence). The CDR3 spans 15 residues. CDR3 nucleotide sequence: TGTGCCAGTAGTCCACTGGGACAGGTTAACTATGGCTACACCTTC. Translated: CASSPLGQVNYGYTF.

The chain is built from TRBV15 and TRBJ2-7, with D maybe TRBD2 (6 bases). CDR3 length: 14 residues. V lost 6 bases and J 6 bases, leaving 18 bases between the germline ends. Per the germline V gene, CDR1 is LNHNV and CDR2 is YYDKDF (reference sequence). The CDR3 sequence is CATRGGGTGREQYF. The CDR3 coding sequence is TGTGCCACCAGGGGGGGTGGGACGGGGCGCGAGCAGTACTTC.

This chain uses TRBV29-1 with TRBJ2-5; 11 bases are shared with TRBD1. Germline V gene sequence: CDR1 SQVTM, CDR2 ANQGSEA. The CDR3 contains 14 residues. J was trimmed by 5 bases and V by 4 bases; bases with no gene match: 6. CDR3: CSVGGQGVGETQYF. The CDR3 DNA reads TGCAGCGTTGGGGGACAGGGGGTTGGGGAGACCCAGTACTTC.

The V and J genes are TRBV5-5 and TRBJ2-7; D not certain. Trimming took 4 bases from V and 0 from J, leaving 11 bases between them. The CDR3 is 14 residues long. Germline V gene data show CDR1 as SGHKS and CDR2 as YYEKEE (reference sequence). CDR3 in amino acids: CASSQVTYSYEQYF. CDR3 DNA: TGTGCCAGCAGCCAAGTGACGTACTCCTACGAGCAGTACTTC.

The CDR3 sequence: CAWSVTSGGTYEQYF. CDR3 in DNA: TGTGCCTGGAGTGTAACCAGCGGGGGGACCTACGAGCAGTACTTC. The V and J genes are TRBV30 and TRBJ2-7, with 9 bases identical to TRBD2. Germline lookup yields CDR1 GTSNPN and CDR2 SVGIG (reference sequence). Germline trimming cut 0 bases from V and 2 bases from J; bases unmatched to any gene: 5. The CDR3 has 15 amino acids.

This chain joins TRBV19 and TRBJ1-5, with 7 bases fitting TRBD1. The CDR3 is 13 amino acids. After removal of 6 bases from V and 4 bases from J, the junction contained 3 bases not matched to a gene. Germline V gene sequence: CDR1 LNHDA, CDR2 SQIVND (reference sequence). This CDR3 is CASSGTANQPQHF. CDR3 in DNA: TGTGCCAGTAGCGGGACAGCAAATCAGCCCCAGCATTTT.

CDR3 coding DNA: TGTGCCAGCAGCTTAGTGGCTTTACAGGTAGCTAATGGCTACACCTTC. This translates into CASSLVALQVANGYTF. The chain combines TRBV7-2 with TRBJ1-2; tentatively, D is TRBD1 (5 bases). Germline CDR1 is SGHTA and CDR2 is FQGNSA. This CDR3 has 16 residues. V lost 1 base, J lost 6 bases, and 18 bases lay in between.

This clone was detected only once. The CDR3 protein is CSGSEGADTQYF. In DNA, the CDR3 is TGCAGCGGAAGCGAGGGCGCAGATACGCAGTATTTT. The chain combines TRBV29-1 with TRBJ2-3, with D tentatively TRBD2 (5 bases). V was clipped by 7 bases and J by 4 bases, with 12 bases between them. The CDR3 extends over 12 amino acids. Germline V gene lookup returns CDR1 SQVTM and CDR2 ANQGSEA.

V is TRBV6-6 and J is TRBJ2-2, with D unresolved. This CDR3 has 14 amino acids. V shed 0 bases and J shed 5 bases, with 7 bases lying between them. The germline CDR1 and CDR2 sequences are MNHNY and SVGAGI (reference sequence). CDR3 in DNA: TGTGCCAGCAGTTACTCATACCCTACCGGGGAGCTGTTTTTT. Translating it yields CASSYSYPTGELFF.

This rearrangement joins TRBV28 to TRBJ1-5; D remains unclear. This CDR3 is 20 amino acids long. Per the germline V gene, CDR1 is MDHEN and CDR2 is SYDVKM. With 3 bases removed from V and 0 bases from J, the gap between germline ends came to 24 bases. The CDR3 DNA reads as TGTGCCAGCAGTTTTCCGATTTGGGCAGCGAGCCAGAATAGCAATCAGCCCCAGCATTTT. Translating gives CASSFPIWAASQNSNQPQHF.

About this clone: One end of the junction does not line up with germline, which may come from a read error. V is TRBV27 and J is TRBJ2-7; TRBD1 matches 9 bases. The germline V gene encodes CDR1 MNHEY and CDR2 SMNVEV (reference sequence). The CDR3 extends over 14 amino acids. CDR3 nucleotide sequence: TGTGCCGGCAGACCGGACAGGGGTATGTACGAGCAGTACTTC. It is translated as CAGRPDRGMYEQYF.